The 26 T cell receptor beta chains below were found in one sample sequenced in a study of cytomegalovirus exposure and HLA in healthy donors. It was with 60 Vbeta and 13 Jbeta primers that the PCR ran. Sequenced by immunoSEQ multiplex PCR; TCRdb stores in-frame clones only, minus some. The sample yields some 110,000 clones, less than 80% seen once. Sequencing was done on a sample of PBMCs. These receptors originate from a woman aged 50 to 60 in good health and CMV-seropositive.

The chain is built from TRBV7-2 and TRBJ1-1; tentative D call: TRBD1 (6 bases). Germline lookup yields CDR1 SGHTA and CDR2 FQGNSA. The V end lost 5 bases, the J end lost 6 bases, and 10 bases lay between the germline ends. The CDR3 loop spans 12 amino acids. CDR3 sequence (DNA): TGTGCCAGCAGCCAAGGGACACCTGAAGCTTTCTTT. This sequence encodes CASSQGTPEAFF.

This clone has just one count. The genes are TRBV5-4 and TRBJ1-2; D is perhaps TRBD1 (6 bases). V dropped 0 bases and J dropped 10 bases, with 13 bases sitting between them. Germline assignment: CDR1 SGHNT and CDR2 YYREEE (reference sequence). This CDR3 has 13 amino acids. This CDR3 is CASSLVGGKDYTF. CDR3 bases: TGTGCCAGCAGCTTGGTAGGGGGAAAGGACTACACCTTC.

CDR3 sequence reads: CASSLTDKRDTEAFF. Here the CDR3 DNA reads TGTGCCAGCTCACTCACTGACAAGAGGGACACTGAAGCTTTCTTT. The V and J genes are TRBV18 and TRBJ1-1; D is ambiguous. The CDR3 length is 15 residues. The germline V gene encodes CDR1 KGHSH and CDR2 LQKENI. Trimming shortened V by 4 bases and J by 3 bases, and 15 bases separated the two germline ends.

The chain is built from TRBV6-5 and TRBJ1-2, with 11 positions matching TRBD1. V shed 6 bases and J 9 bases; nucleotides not matched to a gene: 6. The CDR3 is 13 amino acids. From germline, CDR1 is MNHEY and CDR2 SVGAGI. The CDR3 loop is CASSLGTGGSYTF. Written as DNA, the CDR3 is TGTGCCAGCAGCCTAGGGACAGGGGGGAGCTACACCTTC.

V is TRBV5-1 and J is TRBJ1-2; TRBD1 aligns across 9 bases. The V segment lost 5 bases and the J segment 7 bases; nucleotides outside the gene matches: 12. The CDR3 extends over 15 amino acids. Germline V lookup: CDR1 SGHRS, CDR2 YFSETQ. CDR3 sequence (DNA): TGCGCCAGCAGAGATAACGTACAGGGGGCGAGTGGCTACACCTTC. It translates to CASRDNVQGASGYTF.

This rearrangement joins TRBV27 to TRBJ1-1; 8 bases align to TRBD1. The CDR3 is 17 amino acids. V gave up 6 bases and J gave up 6 bases; unmatched junction bases: 18. The V gene's germline CDR1 is MNHEY and CDR2 SMNVEV (reference sequence). CDR3 sequence: CASSSIVPGQVRAEAFF. CDR3 DNA: TGTGCCAGCAGCTCCATCGTACCGGGACAGGTCCGAGCTGAAGCTTTCTTT.

The chain has TRBV27 and TRBJ1-2, with D uncertain. The CDR3 consists of 15 residues. Deletions cut 0 bases from V and 8 bases from J, with 16 bases between. The V gene's germline CDR1 is MNHEY and CDR2 SMNVEV (reference sequence). In nucleotides, the CDR3 is TGTGCCAGCAGTTTATCGAATAACGGGTGGCTCGGCTACACCTTC. Amino acids: CASSLSNNGWLGYTF.

The V and J genes are TRBV19 and TRBJ1-1; the D gene is possibly TRBD1 (6 bases). Trimming shortened V by 4 bases and J by 1 base, and 10 bases separated the two germline ends. CDR3 length: 14 residues. Germline V gives CDR1 LNHDA, CDR2 SQIVND (reference sequence). CDR3 residues: CASSTIQGNTEAFF. CDR3 in DNA: TGTGCCAGTAGTACCATACAGGGGAACACTGAAGCTTTCTTT.

The genes are TRBV7-8 and TRBJ2-5; 8 bases align to TRBD1. The CDR3 runs to 15 residues. V dropped 5 bases and J dropped 2; count of bases not matched to a gene: 7. Germline loops: CDR1 SGHVS, CDR2 FQNEAQ. Written as DNA, the CDR3 is TGTGCCAGCAGCCGTCGACAGGGGCCACAAGAGACCCAGTACTTC. Translating gives CASSRRQGPQETQYF.

V usage is TRBV7-6 and J usage is TRBJ1-1, with D possibly matching TRBD1 (5 bases). The germline V gene encodes CDR1 SGHVS and CDR2 FNYEAQ. This CDR3 contains 15 residues. The V and J ends lost 5 bases and 0 bases respectively, with 13 bases between them. In DNA form, the CDR3 reads TGTGCCAGCAGCCCAGGGCTGGAGATGAACACTGAAGCTTTCTTT. Protein sequence: CASSPGLEMNTEAFF.

Only one count was recorded for this clone. CDR3 amino acids: CASSSGINYGYTF. Written as DNA, the CDR3 is TGCGCCAGCAGCTCCGGGATAAACTATGGCTACACCTTC. V is TRBV5-1 and J is TRBJ1-2, with D hard to call. The CDR3 sequence is 13 residues long. CDR1 SGHRS and CDR2 YFSETQ come from the germline V gene. V shed 3 bases and J shed 2 bases, with 8 bases lying between them.

The chain joins TRBV19 to TRBJ2-1; weak D call: TRBD2 (5 bases). V was cut by 2 bases and J by 8 bases, with 7 bases left in between. Per the germline V gene, CDR1 is LNHDA and CDR2 is SQIVND (reference sequence). This CDR3 comprises 12 residues. This CDR3 is CASSITRDEQFF. CDR3 coding DNA: TGTGCCAGTAGTATAACTAGAGATGAGCAGTTCTTC.

The J gene is TRBJ2-3, the V gene TRBV6-5; perhaps TRBD2 as D (6 bases). With 3 bases removed from V and 1 base from J, the gap between germline ends came to 14 bases. Germline assignment: CDR1 MNHEY and CDR2 SVGAGI. This CDR3 is built from 16 residues. The CDR3 DNA follows: TGTGCCAGCAGTTATTCATTAGCGGACGGCACAGATACGCAGTATTTT. This codes for CASSYSLADGTDTQYF.

This chain links TRBV5-8 with TRBJ1-6; perhaps TRBD1 as D (6 bases). Trimming cost V 1 base and J 10 bases, with 15 bases left between them. CDR1 is SGHTS, CDR2 YDEGEE, per germline. The CDR3 covers 15 residues. The CDR3 bases are TGTGCCAGCAGCTTGTCGGGGGGGGGCAGATCACCCCTCCACTTT. This gives the protein CASSLSGGGRSPLHF.

The chain recombines TRBV7-2 with TRBJ1-3, with D maybe TRBD1 (5 bases). This CDR3 is 15 amino acids long. CDR1 is SGHTA, CDR2 FQGNSA, per germline. Trimming removed 1 base at V and 7 bases at J, with 14 bases between. The chain's CDR3 is CASSLGGGQGNTIYF. The DNA of the CDR3 is TGTGCCAGCAGCTTAGGAGGTGGGCAGGGTAACACCATATATTTT.

This clone appeared once. The chain recombines TRBV30 with TRBJ1-1; D unresolved. CDR1 and CDR2 (germline): GTSNPN, SVGIG (reference sequence). Trimming pared 3 bases from V and 4 bases from J, leaving 6 bases between. The CDR3 is 11 residues long. The CDR3 loop is CAWRSLTEAFF. CDR3 DNA: TGTGCCTGGAGGTCCCTCACTGAAGCTTTCTTT.

This clone has just a few counts. The gene calls are TRBV6-5 and TRBJ2-7; D is possibly TRBD1 (6 bases). CDR1 is MNHEY, CDR2 SVGAGI, per germline. The CDR3 covers 13 residues. Trimming stripped 6 bases from V and 4 bases from J, with 13 bases between. In DNA, the CDR3 is TGTGCCAGCAGGACCAACGACAGGTACGAGCAGTACTTC. Amino acid sequence: CASRTNDRYEQYF.

The genes are TRBV2 and TRBJ2-1; D possibly corresponds to TRBD1 (6 bases). From germline, CDR1 is SNHLY and CDR2 FYNNEI. Trimming left V 7 bases short and J 1 base short, with 29 bases between. The CDR3 is 20 residues long. The DNA of the CDR3 is TGTGCCAGCATTTTTTCTCTACCCGTGGACAGAAAATCATCCTACAATGAGCAGTTCTTC. Its translation is CASIFSLPVDRKSSYNEQFF. The full variable domain, completed using reference TRBV2 and TRBJ2-1, is EPEVTQTPSHQVTQMGQEVILRCVPISNHLYFYWYRQILGQKVEFLVSFYNNEISEKSEIFDDQFSVERPDGSNFTLKIRSTKLEDSAMYFCASIFSLPVDRKSSYNEQFFGPGTRLTVL.

The J gene is TRBJ2-7, the V gene TRBV27, with D tentatively TRBD1 (5 bases). Germline V gene lookup returns CDR1 MNHEY and CDR2 SMNVEV (reference sequence). Trimming took 2 bases from V and 0 from J, leaving 8 bases between them. The CDR3 totals 14 residues. This chain's CDR3 is CASSLRGDSYEQYF. CDR3 DNA sequence: TGTGCCAGCAGTTTAAGGGGTGACTCCTACGAGCAGTACTTC.

This clone was detected a few times. The rearrangement uses TRBV30 and TRBJ1-2, with 7 bases aligning to TRBD1. The CDR3 covers 13 residues. Germline V gene sequence: CDR1 GTSNPN, CDR2 SVGIG (reference sequence). The V segment lost 5 bases and the J segment 4 bases; nucleotides outside the gene matches: 7. The CDR3 protein is CAWSTGHGYGYTF. The CDR3 coding sequence is TGTGCCTGGTCGACAGGGCACGGCTATGGCTACACCTTC.

The V and J genes are TRBV4-3 and TRBJ2-5; 9 bases agree with TRBD1. The closer fit of TRBJ2-7 to the DNA end suggests the J call may be wrong. Per germline, CDR1 LGHNA and CDR2 YSLEER. This CDR3 contains 17 residues. In nucleotides, the CDR3 is TGCGCCAGCAGCCAAGATTCCTCGGGACAGGGTTCCTACGAGCAGTACTTC. Translating gives CASSQDSSGQGSYEQYF.

The genes are TRBV5-1 and TRBJ2-5; 8 bases align to TRBD1. Germline V gene sequence: CDR1 SGHRS, CDR2 YFSETQ. The CDR3 contains 17 residues. With 0 bases clipped from V and 2 bases from J, the junction kept 9 bases outside the gene matches. CDR3 in amino acids: CASSLVPGQENQETQYF. The CDR3 DNA reads as TGCGCCAGCAGCTTGGTCCCGGGACAGGAAAATCAAGAGACCCAGTACTTC.

The V and J genes are TRBV4-3 and TRBJ1-2; D may be TRBD1 (6 bases). Trimming removed 3 bases from V and 2 bases from J, with 19 bases in between. Germline CDR1 is LGHNA and CDR2 is YSLEER. CDR3 length equals 17 residues. The CDR3 DNA sequence: TGCGCCAGCAGCCAGTTTAACCCAGGGGCCTCGAACTATGGCTACACCTTC. Translated: CASSQFNPGASNYGYTF.

The count of this clone is one. The rearrangement links TRBV7-6 to TRBJ2-3, with a weak D call TRBD2 (7 bases). CDR1 SGHVS and CDR2 FNYEAQ come from the germline V gene. The CDR3 runs 16 residues. The V end lost 4 bases, the J end lost 0 bases, and 14 bases lay between the germline ends. The CDR3, as DNA: TGTGCCAGCAGCTCCGAGGGGGGGATTAGCACAGATACGCAGTATTTT. Amino acid sequence: CASSSEGGISTDTQYF.

The V and J genes are TRBV25-1 and TRBJ1-5; D possibly corresponds to TRBD1 (5 bases). Trimming left V 4 bases short and J 3 bases short, with 13 bases between. Germline V gene data show CDR1 as MGHDK and CDR2 as SYGVNS. The CDR3 runs to 15 residues. The CDR3, as DNA: TGTGCCAGCAGTGGTGGGGGGGATGTCAATCAGCCCCAGCATTTT. Protein product: CASSGGGDVNQPQHF. Together with reference TRBV25-1 and TRBJ1-5, the CDR3 gives the full variable domain: EADIYQTPRYLVIGTGKKITLECSQTMGHDKMYWYQQDPGMELHLIHYSYGVNSTEKGDLSSESTVSRIRTEHFPLTLESARPSHTSQYLCASSGGGDVNQPQHFGDGTRLSIL.

This rearrangement joins TRBV7-9 to TRBJ2-5, with 8 bases identical to TRBD1. The CDR3 loop spans 17 amino acids. Trimming at V came to 5 bases and at J to 1 base, leaving 12 bases not matched to a gene. Germline lookup yields CDR1 SEHNR and CDR2 FQNEAQ (reference sequence). The CDR3 nucleotides are TGTGCCAGCAGCCCTGCGACCGGGACAGGACGCCAAGAGACCCAGTACTTC. It encodes CASSPATGTGRQETQYF.